The sample holds many counts of the clone carrying this TCR beta chain. Its specificity is unknown. V lost 1 base and J lost 6, with 19 bases in between. The CDR3 is made up of 16 amino acids. Germline CDR1 reads SGHRS; CDR2 reads YFSETQ. Time point in this sample: persistent/refractory GD, antithyroid drugs over 5 years with positive TRAb. From RNA extracted from PBMCs, the TCR library was made. With EDTA tubes as the receptacles, around 10 milliliters of peripheral blood were drawn. With iRepertoire HTBI primers and Arm-PCR of CDR3 regions, TCR beta libraries were built. A single record per CDR3 protein comes from TCRdb applying MiXCR to the multiplex PCR reads. The sample comprises approximately 360,000 distinct CDR3 sequences, about 23% of which are singletons, and 28% rests with the top ten. The sample originates from a study of regulatory T cells in long-lasting Graves disease. The overall study: The criterion for persistent Graves' disease was over 5 years of antithyroid drugs with positive TSH receptor antibodies. Findings of the study overall: TCR diversity was lower in persistent Graves' patients than in newly diagnosed ones. TRBV28 was favored in persistent disease, as were TRBJ1-2 and TRBJ2-5.

This clonotype originated in a woman in her thirties or forties with Graves disease. The chain recombines TRBV5-1 with TRBJ1-1; perhaps TRBD1 as D (6 bases). The starting material was peripheral blood mononuclear cells (PBMCs), obtained when the disease was refractory, from a patient treated with antithyroid drugs. The CDR3 DNA follows: TGCGCCAGCAGCTTGCCCGGGACACCGGGGGACCCTGAAGCTTTCTTT. Its protein product is CASSLPGTPGDPEAFF.